This passage covers 13 T cell receptor beta chains from one sample sequenced in a study of shared clonotypes between healthy human individuals. Here immunoSEQ multiplex PCR was the method, and the copy in TCRdb shows in-frame clones only, minus some. The data show almost 750,000 clones, with 55% to 75% seen just once and roughly 1.8% held by the top ten. The sequenced material came from memory CD4+ T cells sorted from blood. Subset denoted: CD45RA-negative fraction. The receptor source for this set is a woman aged 30 to 39 in good health.

J is TRBJ1-3 and V is TRBV27; D is ambiguous. The CDR3 length is 14 residues. V lost 5 bases and J 2 bases, leaving 10 bases between the germline ends. CDR1 is MNHEY and CDR2 is SMNVEV in the germline V gene (reference sequence). The DNA of the CDR3 is TGTGCCAGCAGTAAGACAAATCCTGGAAACACCATATATTTT. This sequence encodes CASSKTNPGNTIYF.

The sample holds one count of this clone. The chain has TRBV7-2 and TRBJ2-6; 7 nucleotides match TRBD2. After removal of 3 bases from V and 2 bases from J, the junction contained 4 bases not matched to a gene. This CDR3 contains 16 residues. CDR1 is SGHTA and CDR2 is FQGNSA in the germline V gene. In nucleotides, the CDR3 is TGTGCCAGCAGCTTCATAGGGAGGGCTGGGGCCAACGTCCTGACTTTC. The encoded protein is CASSFIGRAGANVLTF. Variable domain in full (rest from reference TRBV7-2 and TRBJ2-6): GAGVSQSPSNKVTEKGKDVELRCDPISGHTALYWYRQSLGQGLEFLIYFQGNSAPDKSGLPSDRFSAERTGGSVSTLTIQRTQQEDSAVYLCASSFIGRAGANVLTFGAGSRLTVL.

The chain carries TRBV6-1 and TRBJ1-1, with 9 bases identical to TRBD1. This CDR3 has 16 amino acids. Germline CDR1 reads MNHNS; CDR2 reads SASEGT. The J segment lost 5 bases and the V segment lost 2 bases, leaving 9 bases of the junction unmatched. CDR3 sequence reads: CASSESLIDRGTEAFF. The CDR3 nucleotides read TGTGCCAGCAGTGAATCCTTAATTGACAGGGGGACTGAAGCTTTCTTT.

Remarks on this clone: Distinct nucleotide sequences in the sample also encode this CDR3. The chain uses TRBV5-6 and TRBJ2-1; D is ambiguous. The germline CDR1 and CDR2 sequences are SGHDT and YYEEEE. The ends were cut back, 2 bases at V and 7 bases at J, with 4 bases in the middle. This CDR3 spans 11 amino acids. This CDR3 reads CASSFRNEQFF. In DNA form, the CDR3 reads TGTGCCAGCAGCTTCAGAAATGAGCAGTTCTTC. Together with reference TRBV5-6 and TRBJ2-1, the CDR3 gives the full variable domain: DAGVTQSPTHLIKTRGQQVTLRCSPKSGHDTVSWYQQALGQGPQFIFQYYEEEERQRGNFPDRFSGHQFPNYSSELNVNALLLGDSALYLCASSFRNEQFFGPGTRLTVL.

V is TRBV6-5 and J is TRBJ2-7; D is unclear. Trimming took 0 bases from V and 2 from J, leaving 8 bases between them. Per germline, CDR1 MNHEY and CDR2 SVGAGI. This CDR3 is 14 amino acids long. The DNA for the CDR3 is TGTGCCAGCAGTTACTCGGCGGAGACCTACGAGCAGTACTTC. The encoded protein is CASSYSAETYEQYF.

The V gene is TRBV2, the J gene TRBJ1-1, with D possibly TRBD1 on 5 matching bases. V shed 6 bases and J shed 3 bases, with 5 bases lying between them. Germline assignment: CDR1 SNHLY and CDR2 FYNNEI. The CDR3 is 11 amino acids. CDR3 sequence reads: CASSRDTEAFF. The CDR3 nucleotides read TGTGCCAGCAGCAGGGACACTGAAGCTTTCTTT.

The CDR3 DNA is TGCGCCAGCAGCCAAAGTAGCGGGAGGAGCTCCTACAATGAGCAGTTCTTC. It encodes CASSQSSGRSSYNEQFF. The chain links TRBV4-1 to TRBJ2-1, with TRBD2 matching over 10 bases. This CDR3 comprises 17 residues. The germline V gene encodes CDR1 MGHRA and CDR2 YSYEKL. J lost 0 bases, V lost 2 bases, and 4 bases had no gene match.

The V gene is TRBV7-2, the J gene TRBJ2-7; D may correspond to TRBD1 or TRBD2 (5 bases each). CDR1 is SGHTA and CDR2 is FQGNSA in the germline V gene. The ends were cut back, 3 bases at V and 4 bases at J, with 13 bases in the middle. The length of the CDR3 is 14 residues. CDR3 residues: CASSFYRDEYEQYF. The CDR3 DNA sequence: TGTGCCAGCAGCTTTTATCGGGACGAGTACGAGCAGTACTTC.

The chain carries TRBV10-1 and TRBJ2-3, with D possibly being TRBD1 (6 bases). Germline values: CDR1 WNHNN, CDR2 SYGVQD (reference sequence). V was clipped by 3 bases and J by 2 bases, with 9 bases between them. The CDR3 contains 14 residues. The CDR3 loop is CASSDGGNTDTQYF. CDR3 nucleotides: TGCGCCAGCAGTGATGGGGGCAACACAGATACGCAGTATTTT.

This clone showed up just once. V is TRBV5-1 and J is TRBJ2-2; perhaps TRBD2 as D (5 bases). With 0 bases removed from V and 3 bases from J, the gap between germline ends came to 12 bases. This CDR3 is 16 amino acids long. The V gene's germline CDR1 is SGHRS and CDR2 YFSETQ. The CDR3 loop is CASSLAARTDTGELFF. The CDR3 region has the DNA TGCGCCAGCAGCTTGGCCGCGCGGACTGACACCGGGGAGCTGTTTTTT. Looking up the rest from reference TRBV5-1 and TRBJ2-2 gives the full variable domain: KAGVTQTPRYLIKTRGQQVTLSCSPISGHRSVSWYQQTPGQGLQFLFEYFSETQRNKGNFPGRFSGRQFSNSRSEMNVSTLELGDSALYLCASSLAARTDTGELFFGEGSRLTVL.

The chain couples TRBV7-9 to TRBJ2-1, with 8 positions matching TRBD2. This CDR3 region has 16 residues. V gave up 5 bases and J gave up 5 bases; unmatched junction bases: 11. CDR1 and CDR2 (germline): SEHNR, FQNEAQ (reference sequence). The CDR3 sequence: CASSRPATGGDNEQFF. CDR3 sequence (DNA): TGTGCCAGCAGCCGACCCGCAACCGGGGGGGACAATGAGCAGTTCTTC.

The genes are TRBV18 and TRBJ2-7; maybe TRBD1 (5 bases). In germline, CDR1 is KGHSH, CDR2 LQKENI. CDR3 length: 15 residues. Trimming pared 3 bases from V and 0 bases from J, leaving 12 bases between. This CDR3 reads CASSPWSDSSYEQYF. In DNA, the CDR3 is TGTGCCAGCTCACCTTGGAGCGACAGCTCCTACGAGCAGTACTTC. Using reference TRBV18 and TRBJ2-7 for the parts outside the CDR3, the full variable domain is NAGVMQNPRHLVRRRGQEARLRCSPMKGHSHVYWYRQLPEEGLKFMVYLQKENIIDESGMPKERFSAEFPKEGPSILRIQQVVRGDSAAYFCASSPWSDSSYEQYFGPGTRLTVT.

The chain joins TRBV11-2 to TRBJ2-2; D unresolved. Trimming cost V 2 bases and J 0 bases, with 4 bases left between them. The CDR3 runs to 14 residues. From germline, CDR1 is SGHAT and CDR2 FQNNGV. CDR3 loop: CASSLTANTGELFF. CDR3 DNA: TGTGCCAGCAGCTTAACTGCGAACACCGGGGAGCTGTTTTTT.